Below, 29 T cell receptor beta chains from the same sample are listed, as sequenced in a study of T-cell memory formation after mild COVID-19. TCRdb reanalysed the 5' RACE reads using MiXCR and keeps one entry per CDR3 protein. Here the sample spans around 370,000 distinct CDR3 sequences, roughly 21% being singletons. The sample comprised PBMCs or a T cell subset sorted from them (not recorded which). The receptors come from an adult woman who had mild COVID-19 (a few samples of this study predate the infection). Cell type and time point are not known.

This chain uses TRBV5-6 with TRBJ1-6; D unresolved. This CDR3 is built from 14 residues. Germline values: CDR1 SGHDT, CDR2 YYEEEE. V was trimmed by 0 bases and J by 14 bases, leaving 15 bases between them. The CDR3 spells CASSLESGMRALHF. In nucleotides, the CDR3 is TGTGCCAGCAGCTTGGAATCGGGTATGAGGGCCCTCCACTTT.

There are a few counts of this clonotype. The chain combines TRBV3-1 with TRBJ2-5; the D is unclear. Trimming shortened V by 1 base and J by 5 bases, and 14 bases separated the two germline ends. CDR1 is LGHDT and CDR2 is YNNKEL in the germline V gene (reference sequence). The CDR3 sequence is 15 residues long. This chain's CDR3 is CASSQGYLGTETQYF. For the CDR3, the DNA is TGTGCCAGCAGCCAAGGATACCTAGGAACGGAGACCCAGTACTTC.

This clonotype was seen once. The chain recombines TRBV19 with TRBJ1-5; no reliable D call. Germline loops: CDR1 LNHDA, CDR2 SQIVND (reference sequence). CDR3 length equals 13 residues. V lost 7 bases and J 4 bases, leaving 11 bases between the germline ends. This CDR3 is CASTIWENQPQHF. As DNA, the CDR3 is TGTGCCAGTACTATCTGGGAGAATCAGCCCCAGCATTTT.

This chain joins TRBV7-2 and TRBJ2-3, with TRBD1 matching over 10 bases. Germline V gene lookup returns CDR1 SGHTA and CDR2 FQGNSA. The V segment lost 5 bases and the J segment 2 bases; nucleotides outside the gene matches: 13. The CDR3 runs 18 residues. CDR3 bases: TGTGCCAGCAGCGGCCGGGACAGGGGTATGCCTTACACAGATACGCAGTATTTT. Translated, it gives CASSGRDRGMPYTDTQYF.

V and J are TRBV5-1 and TRBJ2-1; possible D gene TRBD1, 6 bases. Per the germline V gene, CDR1 is SGHRS and CDR2 is YFSETQ. The CDR3 consists of 14 residues. Trimming shortened V by 0 bases and J by 2 bases, and 6 bases separated the two germline ends. CDR3 loop: CASSLDRAYNEQFF. The CDR3 nucleotides read TGCGCCAGCAGCTTGGACAGGGCCTACAATGAGCAGTTCTTC.

The chain couples TRBV2 to TRBJ2-7; D gene uncertain. From germline, CDR1 is SNHLY and CDR2 FYNNEI. CDR3 length equals 11 residues. Deletions cut 8 bases from V and 4 bases from J, with 9 bases between. DNA for the CDR3: TGTGCCAGCCCCCCGGTATACGAGCAGTACTTC. It encodes CASPPVYEQYF.

The V gene is TRBV6-2 or TRBV6-3, the J gene TRBJ1-5; weak D call: TRBD1 (5 bases). The V and J ends lost 6 bases and 6 bases respectively, with 12 bases between them. Germline lookup yields CDR1 MNHEY and CDR2 SVGEGT. The CDR3 is 13 amino acids. Here the CDR3 DNA reads TGTGCCAGCAGATGGCAGGGAAGTCAGCCCCAGCATTTT. It yields the protein CASRWQGSQPQHF.

This clonotype was picked up a small number of times. V gene TRBV6-2 or TRBV6-3 combines with J gene TRBJ2-3, with D possibly called TRBD1 or TRBD2 (5 bases each). V was pared by 7 bases and J by 1 base, with 21 bases between. The CDR3 is made up of 17 amino acids. CDR1 MNHEY and CDR2 SVGEGT come from the germline V gene. The CDR3 here is CASTLGTEFLRTDTQYF. CDR3 DNA sequence: TGTGCCAGCACCCTTGGGACGGAATTTCTACGCACAGATACGCAGTATTTT.

As concerns this clonotype: At one end, the junction sequence differs from germline, possibly due to a read error. This sequence joins TRBV6-2 or TRBV6-3 and TRBJ2-7; 8 bases align to TRBD2. Germline-derived CDR1 and CDR2 are MNHEY and SVGEGT. The CDR3 has 12 amino acids. CDR3 DNA: TGCGCAAGCGGGGGCAGTTTCTACGAGCAGTACTTC. It is translated as CASGGSFYEQYF.

This clonotype turned up a few times. This chain links TRBV5-1 with TRBJ1-1; D perhaps matches TRBD1 (5 bases). The CDR3 sequence is 14 residues long. Trimming stripped 0 bases from V and 5 bases from J, with 11 bases between. The germline V gene encodes CDR1 SGHRS and CDR2 YFSETQ. The CDR3 loop reads CASSLGQSETEAFF. The DNA for the CDR3 is TGCGCCAGCAGCTTGGGACAGTCAGAAACTGAAGCTTTCTTT.

The chain uses TRBV5-6 and TRBJ2-7; no reliable D call. The CDR3 is made up of 13 amino acids. V was trimmed by 0 bases and J by 3 bases, leaving 7 bases between them. From germline, CDR1 is SGHDT and CDR2 YYEEEE. CDR3 loop: CASSLAVLYEQYF. The CDR3 region has the DNA TGTGCCAGCAGCTTGGCGGTGCTCTACGAGCAGTACTTC.

This chain joins TRBV20-1 and TRBJ2-6; D perhaps matches TRBD1 (5 bases). Trimming removed 4 bases from V and 0 bases from J, with 13 bases in between. This CDR3 spans 16 amino acids. Germline values: CDR1 DFQATT, CDR2 SNEGSKA (reference sequence). The CDR3 reads CSAIHRLTSGANVLTF. CDR3 coding DNA: TGCAGTGCTATACACAGGCTTACCTCTGGGGCCAACGTCCTGACTTTC.

This sequence joins TRBV7-9 and TRBJ2-5, with TRBD1 matching over 7 bases. The CDR3 consists of 14 residues. CDR1 and CDR2 from the germline V gene are SEHNR and FQNEAQ (reference sequence). V was clipped by 7 bases and J by 2 bases; unmatched bases: 7. This CDR3 is CASNSQGPQETQYF. The CDR3 DNA follows: TGTGCCAGCAATTCACAGGGGCCTCAAGAGACCCAGTACTTC. The full variable domain, with the rest looked up from reference TRBV7-9 and TRBJ2-5, is DTGVSQNPRHKITKRGQNVTFRCDPISEHNRLYWYRQTLGQGPEFLTYFQNEAQLEKSRLLSDRFSAERPKGSFSTLEIQRTEQGDSAMYLCASNSQGPQETQYFGPGTRLLVL.

The V call is TRBV10-3, the J call TRBJ1-3, with TRBD1 as a possible D gene (6 bases). V dropped 10 bases and J dropped 0 bases, with 16 bases sitting between them. This CDR3 region has 15 residues. Germline CDR1 and CDR2: ENHRY and SYGVKD. As DNA, the CDR3 is TGTGCCACCGGGCAGGGGACCCTCTCTGGAAACACCATATATTTT. It is translated as CATGQGTLSGNTIYF.

The chain uses TRBV6-5 and TRBJ2-3; TRBD2 matches 7 bases. The germline V gene has CDR1 MNHEY and CDR2 SVGAGI. The trim removed 2 bases at V and 3 bases at J, leaving 8 bases unmatched. The CDR3 sequence is 16 residues long. The CDR3 loop is CASSYPKAGRTDTQYF. The CDR3 DNA sequence: TGTGCCAGCAGTTACCCAAAAGCGGGAAGGACAGATACGCAGTATTTT.

The chain joins TRBV12-3 or TRBV12-4 to TRBJ2-1, with no clear D. The CDR3 consists of 12 residues. V lost 3 bases and J 5 bases, leaving 5 bases between the germline ends. The CDR3 sequence: CASSFGHNEQFF. The CDR3 nucleotides are TGTGCCAGCAGTTTCGGTCACAATGAGCAGTTCTTC.

This clonotype turned up a few times. The CDR3 reads CASSHRGINEQFF. CDR3 nucleotides: TGTGCCAGCAGCCACAGGGGGATCAATGAGCAGTTCTTC. The rearrangement uses TRBV7-9 and TRBJ2-1; 8 nucleotides agree with TRBD1. This CDR3 region has 13 residues. Germline V gives CDR1 SEHNR, CDR2 FQNEAQ (reference sequence). J lost 6 bases, V lost 5 bases, and 3 bases had no gene match.

This clonotype was observed a few times. V gene TRBV12-3 or TRBV12-4 combines with J gene TRBJ2-2; 11 bases agree with TRBD1. V shed 1 base, J shed 5 bases, and the junction held 0 bases outside the gene matches. The CDR3 has 15 amino acids. The CDR3: CASSLGDRGTGELFF. The CDR3, as DNA: TGTGCCAGCAGTTTAGGGGACAGGGGGACCGGGGAGCTGTTTTTT.

This clonotype was picked up a small number of times. The CDR3, as DNA: TGTGCCAGCAGCTTGGACAGGGGGGGTGGGCAGTACTTC. Translation gives CASSLDRGGGQYF. This chain links TRBV5-5 with TRBJ2-7, with D perhaps TRBD1 (8 bases). Trimming took 0 bases from V and 9 from J, leaving 13 bases between them. The CDR3 is 13 amino acids. Looked up from germline, CDR1 is SGHKS and CDR2 is YYEKEE (reference sequence).

This clonotype was seen only a few times. The CDR3 reads CASSPGPTIEQFF. CDR3 DNA: TGTGCCAGCAGCCCTGGACCGACAATTGAGCAGTTCTTC. The chain is built from TRBV5-6 and TRBJ2-1; D not certain. The CDR3 runs 13 residues. V shed 4 bases and J shed 9 bases, with 14 bases lying between them. Germline assignment: CDR1 SGHDT and CDR2 YYEEEE.

The chain combines TRBV19 with TRBJ2-7; 11 bases agree with TRBD2. CDR3 size: 15 residues. Germline CDR1 is LNHDA and CDR2 is SQIVND (reference sequence). With V trimmed by 6 bases and J by 0 bases, 4 bases remained unmatched. As DNA, the CDR3 is TGTGCCAGTAGCGTAGCGGGAGGGTACTCCTACGAGCAGTACTTC. Protein: CASSVAGGYSYEQYF.

This clonotype has at least ten counts. V usage is TRBV5-1 and J usage is TRBJ2-7, with TRBD1 identical over 7 bases. Germline V lookup: CDR1 SGHRS, CDR2 YFSETQ. The V and J ends lost 4 bases and 2 bases, in that order; junction bases with no gene match: 6. This CDR3 region has 14 residues. Here the CDR3 reads CASSLTGTAYEQYF. The DNA of the CDR3 is TGCGCCAGCAGCCTAACCGGGACAGCCTACGAGCAGTACTTC.

This chain joins TRBV7-2 and TRBJ1-6, with 7 bases that match TRBD1. CDR3 length: 14 residues. Unmatched junction bases numbered 3, after V lost 6 bases and J lost 4 bases. The germline V gene has CDR1 SGHTA and CDR2 FQGNSA. CDR3 in amino acids: CASRSGGYNSPLHF. The CDR3, as DNA: TGTGCCAGCAGATCAGGGGGTTATAATTCACCCCTCCACTTT.

This clonotype has at least ten counts. The chain uses TRBV30 and TRBJ1-5, with D unresolved. The CDR3 has 14 amino acids. Germline CDR1 and CDR2: GTSNPN and SVGIG (reference sequence). Trimming took off 3 bases at V and 2 bases at J, with 11 bases between the two ends. CDR3 in DNA: TGTGCCTGGAGCGGGGATGCGGGCAATCAGCCCCAGCATTTT. Amino acid sequence: CAWSGDAGNQPQHF. The variable domain in full, with the rest retrieved from reference TRBV30 and TRBJ1-5, is SQTIHQWPATLVQPVGSPLSLECTVEGTSNPNLYWYRQAAGRGLQLLFYSVGIGQISSEVPQNLSASRPQDRQFILSSKKLLLSDSGFYLCAWSGDAGNQPQHFGDGTRLSIL.

This CDR3 reads CASSVGRGETQYF. CDR3 DNA sequence: TGTGCCAGCAGCGTAGGCAGGGGGGAGACCCAGTACTTC. This chain links TRBV9 with TRBJ2-5; the match to TRBD1 covers 7 bases. Germline V CDR1 and CDR2: SGDLS, YYNGEE. Unmatched junction bases numbered 1, after V lost 0 bases and J lost 5 bases. The CDR3 sequence is 13 residues long.

This clonotype was picked up a small number of times. The chain uses TRBV7-2 and TRBJ2-5; tentatively, D is TRBD2 (7 bases). The V end was cut by 3 bases, the J end by 4 bases, with 12 bases between. CDR1 and CDR2 from the germline V gene are SGHTA and FQGNSA. The CDR3 has 14 amino acids. CDR3 sequence (DNA): TGTGCCAGCAGCTTCGGGGGGCGCGTAGAGACCCAGTACTTC. Protein sequence: CASSFGGRVETQYF.

This clonotype was picked up many times. The rearrangement links TRBV12-3 or TRBV12-4 to TRBJ2-1; 14 nucleotides agree with TRBD2. The CDR3 is 17 amino acids. The junction had 7 bases not matched to a gene; V was cut back by 0 bases and J by 9 bases. The CDR3 DNA sequence: TGTGCCAGCAGTTTAGCCCTGGGACTAGCGGGAGTAGCTGAGCAGTTCTTC. It is translated as CASSLALGLAGVAEQFF.

This chain links TRBV18 with TRBJ1-4, with D perhaps TRBD1 (5 bases). Trimming took 0 bases from V and 8 from J, leaving 13 bases between them. Germline V gene lookup returns CDR1 KGHSH and CDR2 LQKENI. The length of the CDR3 is 15 residues. The CDR3 is CASSPPGEQEEKLFF. The CDR3 nucleotides are TGTGCCAGCTCACCACCGGGGGAACAGGAAGAAAAACTGTTTTTT.

This clonotype appeared a few times. The CDR3 loop is CASSPLKGTAHYEQYF. The DNA for the CDR3 is TGTGCCAGCAGCCCGCTAAAAGGGACAGCACACTACGAGCAGTACTTC. The chain uses TRBV7-9 and TRBJ2-7; TRBD1 matches 7 bases. The CDR3 spans 16 residues. J lost 3 bases, V lost 5 bases, and 13 bases had no gene match. CDR1 is SEHNR, CDR2 FQNEAQ, per germline (reference sequence).